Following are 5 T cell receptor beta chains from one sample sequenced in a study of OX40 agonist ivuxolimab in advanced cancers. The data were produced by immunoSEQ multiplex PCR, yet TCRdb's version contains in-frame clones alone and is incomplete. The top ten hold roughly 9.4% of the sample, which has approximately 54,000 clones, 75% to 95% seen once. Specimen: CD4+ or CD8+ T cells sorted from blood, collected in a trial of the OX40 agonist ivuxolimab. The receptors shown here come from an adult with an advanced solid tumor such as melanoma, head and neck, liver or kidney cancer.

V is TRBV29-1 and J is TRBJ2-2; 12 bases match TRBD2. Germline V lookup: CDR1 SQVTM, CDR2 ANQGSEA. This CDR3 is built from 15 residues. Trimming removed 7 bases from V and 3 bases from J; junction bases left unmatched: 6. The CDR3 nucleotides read TGCAGCGCCAGACTAGCGGGAGAGCACACCGGGGAGCTGTTTTTT. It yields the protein CSARLAGEHTGELFF.

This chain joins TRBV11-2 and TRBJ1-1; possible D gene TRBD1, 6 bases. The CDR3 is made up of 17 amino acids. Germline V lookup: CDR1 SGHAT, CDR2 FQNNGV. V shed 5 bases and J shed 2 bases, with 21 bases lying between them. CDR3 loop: CASSPDLGGVLNTEAFF. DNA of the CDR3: TGTGCCAGCAGCCCAGACCTGGGGGGCGTCCTTAACACTGAAGCTTTCTTT.

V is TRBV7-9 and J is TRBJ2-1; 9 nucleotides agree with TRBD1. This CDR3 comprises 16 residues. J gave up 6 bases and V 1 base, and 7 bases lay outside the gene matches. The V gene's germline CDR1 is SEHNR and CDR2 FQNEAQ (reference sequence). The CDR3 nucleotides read TGTGCCAGCAGCTTAGGATTGGGACAGGGTTTCAATGAGCAGTTCTTC. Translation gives CASSLGLGQGFNEQFF.

The CDR3, as DNA: TGTGCCAGCAGCTTATCTGGTTTGTCGACTAGCGGAAACACAGATACGCAGTATTTT. It codes for CASSLSGLSTSGNTDTQYF. V usage is TRBV7-2 and J usage is TRBJ2-3; the match to TRBD2 covers 9 bases. The length of the CDR3 is 19 residues. Germline CDR1 SGHTA, CDR2 FQGNSA. V trimming: 2 bases; J trimming: 2 bases; junction bases outside the gene matches: 14.

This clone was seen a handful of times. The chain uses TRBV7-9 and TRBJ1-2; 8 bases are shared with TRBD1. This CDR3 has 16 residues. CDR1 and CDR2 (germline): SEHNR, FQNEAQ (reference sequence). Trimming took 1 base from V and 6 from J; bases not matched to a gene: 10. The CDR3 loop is CASSLDDRGEKDGYTF. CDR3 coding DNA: TGTGCCAGCAGCTTAGACGACAGGGGAGAGAAGGATGGCTACACCTTC. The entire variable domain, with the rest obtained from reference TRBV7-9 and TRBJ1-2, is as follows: DTGVSQNPRHKITKRGQNVTFRCDPISEHNRLYWYRQTLGQGPEFLTYFQNEAQLEKSRLLSDRFSAERPKGSFSTLEIQRTEQGDSAMYLCASSLDDRGEKDGYTFGSGTRLTVV.